The 32 T cell receptor beta chains given below trace back to one sample, sequenced in a study of T cells in women clearing cervical HPV infection. Some clones are missing from TCRdb's copy, which holds only in-frame ones; the method was immunoSEQ multiplex PCR. The sample table sets out fewer than 25,000 clones. The sample consisted of blood buffy coat. The receptors originated from a woman between 18 and 70 years old with a cervical HPV16 infection that either progressed to CIN3+ or cleared (not recorded which).

As for this clone: The missing CDR3 end, 3 residues past where the read stops, is filled in from the germline J gene. This rearrangement joins TRBV11-2 to TRBJ1-5, with D possibly matching TRBD1 (6 bases). The CDR3 extends over 14 amino acids. Germline V lookup: CDR1 SGHAT, CDR2 FQNNGV. V lost 0 bases, J lost 8 bases, and 11 bases lay in between. The chain's CDR3 is CASSLDHRVKPQHF. CDR3 DNA, as far as it was read: TGTGCCAGCAGCTTAGATCACAGGGTAAAGCCC.

Frequency places this clone as medium-sized. From the germline J gene comes the end of the CDR3, since the read stops 3 residues before it. The chain links TRBV29-1 to TRBJ2-2; D not certain. CDR3 size: 11 residues. Germline assignment: CDR1 SQVTM and CDR2 ANQGSEA. V shed 4 bases and J shed 7 bases, with 7 bases lying between them. The sequenced CDR3 bases are TGCAGCGTTGTAGTCCACGGGGAG. Residues: CSVVVHGE. In full, the CDR3 reads CSVVVHGELFF.

Worth noting for this clone: The DNA ends 3 residues before the CDR3 does, and the rest of the CDR3 is filled in from the germline J gene. The chain employs TRBV20-1 and TRBJ1-5; weak D call: TRBD1 (6 bases). The germline V and J ends were trimmed by 5 bases and 3 bases, with 20 bases remaining between them. The CDR3 covers 16 residues. Germline V gene data show CDR1 as DFQATT and CDR2 as SNEGSKA (reference sequence). CDR3 amino acids: CSAEGNRAGDNQPQHF. The covered CDR3 bases are TGCAGTGCTGAGGGCAACAGGGCGGGGGACAATCAGCCC.

Worth noting for this clone: The CDR3 is cut off 3 residues early in the read; its end comes from the germline J gene. The chain recombines TRBV12-5 with TRBJ1-1; the D gene is possibly TRBD1 (5 bases). The germline V and J ends were trimmed by 4 bases and 1 base, with 13 bases remaining between them. This CDR3 has 15 amino acids. CDR1 LGHNT and CDR2 FRNRAP come from the germline V gene. The sequenced CDR3 bases are TGTGCTAGTGGTTGGACGGCAGGGTCGAACACTGAA. Its translation: CASGWTAGSNTE. The complete CDR3 reads CASGWTAGSNTEAFF. The full variable domain, its missing parts supplied by reference TRBV12-5 and TRBJ1-1, is DARVTQTPRHKVTEMGQEVTMRCQPILGHNTVFWYRQTMMQGLELLAYFRNRAPLDDSGMPKDRFSAEMPDATLATLKIQPSEPRDSAVYFCASGWTAGSNTEAFFGQGTRLTVV.

The CDR3 loop reads CASSEPGLGSTDTQYF. The CDR3 bases that were read are TGTGCCAGCAGTGAGCCAGGACTAGGCAGCACAGATACG. The rearrangement uses TRBV6-1 and TRBJ2-3; 7 bases are shared with TRBD2. Sequencing ends 3 residues short of the CDR3 end; the germline J gene provides the rest. The CDR3 is 16 amino acids. Per the germline V gene, CDR1 is MNHNS and CDR2 is SASEGT. The junction had 6 bases not matched to a gene; V was cut back by 3 bases and J by 0 bases.

Remarks on this clone: The CDR3 end is not reached by the read, which stops 3 residues before it; the germline J gene fills it in. The chain combines TRBV12-3 or TRBV12-4 with TRBJ2-7; TRBD1 matches at 8 bases. Trimming at V came to 6 bases and at J to 5 bases, leaving 6 bases not matched to a gene. This CDR3 has 13 residues. CDR3 sequence: CASRGTGTHEQYF. CDR3 DNA, as far as it was read: TGTGCCAGCAGGGGGACAGGAACCCACGAG.

Notes on this clone: The CDR3 end is not reached by the read, which stops 3 residues before it; the germline J gene fills it in. This chain joins TRBV19 and TRBJ1-5; D remains unclear. Germline assignment: CDR1 LNHDA and CDR2 SQIVND (reference sequence). The CDR3 length is 13 residues. V was clipped by 7 bases and J by 5 bases, with 12 bases between them. The part of the CDR3 DNA that was read is TGTGCCAGTACTGACTACACGTATCAGCCC. Protein product: CASTDYTYQP. Given in full, the CDR3 is CASTDYTYQPQHF.

The CDR3 protein is CASSRQMNTEAFF. CDR3 DNA (partial): TGTGCCAGCAGCAGACAGATGAACACTGAA. The V gene is TRBV7-2, the J gene TRBJ1-1, with TRBD1 as a possible D gene (5 bases). With the read ending 3 residues before the CDR3 end, the germline J gene is used to fill in that end. This CDR3 contains 13 residues. The V end was cut by 5 bases, the J end by 0 bases, with 7 bases between. CDR1 is SGHTA, CDR2 FQGNSA, per germline.

In regard to this clone: Read coverage stops 3 residues before the CDR3 terminus; the germline J gene supplies the remainder. This chain joins TRBV5-1 and TRBJ2-1; 8 bases fit TRBD1. Germline CDR1 SGHRS, CDR2 YFSETQ. V was pared by 4 bases and J by 1 base, with 7 bases of the junction left unmatched. CDR3 length equals 16 residues. Partial CDR3 DNA: TGCGCCAGCAGCGAGGACAGGGTAGGGTCCTACAATGAG. As protein: CASSEDRVGSYNE. The full-length CDR3 reads as CASSEDRVGSYNEQFF.

This CDR3 is CASSIDRGLNQPQHF. CDR3 DNA, as far as it was read: TGTGCCAGTAGTATAGATAGGGGCCTCAATCAGCCC. The gene calls are TRBV19 and TRBJ1-5, with D tentatively TRBD1 (5 bases). Coverage ceases 3 residues before the CDR3 finishes, and the germline J gene fills in the end. Germline loops: CDR1 LNHDA, CDR2 SQIVND (reference sequence). CDR3 size: 15 residues. V lost 0 bases and J lost 3, with 9 bases in between.

Details on this clone: The sequence runs out 3 residues before the end of the CDR3; the remainder is reconstructed from the germline J gene. This chain links TRBV19 with TRBJ2-5; 9 nucleotides match TRBD2. The CDR3 sequence is 16 residues long. Germline V gene lookup returns CDR1 LNHDA and CDR2 SQIVND (reference sequence). Trimming cost V 2 bases and J 1 base; bases outside gene matches: 5. Incomplete CDR3 DNA: TGTGCCAGTAGTATAACGGCTAGCGGGGCCCAAGAGACC. Amino acid sequence: CASSITASGAQET. The CDR3 in full is CASSITASGAQETQYF.

Points on this clone: Coverage ceases 3 residues before the CDR3 finishes, and the germline J gene fills in the end. J is TRBJ2-3 and V is TRBV19; no definite D call. Germline V lookup: CDR1 LNHDA, CDR2 SQIVND (reference sequence). The CDR3 spans 14 residues. V gave up 3 bases and J gave up 4 bases, with 11 bases separating them. The CDR3 is CASSIGPPSDTQYF. The sequenced CDR3 bases are TGTGCCAGTAGTATTGGGCCTCCATCAGATACG. The variable domain in full, completed from reference TRBV19 and TRBJ2-3, reads DGGITQSPKYLFRKEGQNVTLSCEQNLNHDAMYWYRQDPGQGLRLIYYSQIVNDFQKGDIAEGYSVSREKKESFPLTVTSAQKNPTAFYLCASSIGPPSDTQYFGPGTRLTVL.

A note on this clone: Read data end 3 residues before the CDR3 end; the end is taken from the germline J gene. J is TRBJ2-1 and V is TRBV19; no definite D call. The CDR3 is 11 residues long. V gave up 5 bases and J gave up 8 bases, with 7 bases separating them. Germline-derived CDR1 and CDR2 are LNHDA and SQIVND (reference sequence). The part of the CDR3 DNA that was read is TGTGCCAGTAGTCGCTGGCATGAG. Translation gives CASSRWHE. The whole CDR3 reads CASSRWHEQFF.

Concerning this clone: The read is 3 residues too short to cover the CDR3 end, so that end is filled in from the germline J gene. The chain employs TRBV5-1 and TRBJ2-2; D might be TRBD2 (6 bases). V lost 1 base, J lost 0 bases, and 10 bases lay in between. CDR3 length equals 16 residues. The germline gives CDR1 SGHRS, CDR2 YFSETQ. CDR3 bases read: TGCGCCAGCAGCTTGTTGTGGGGGGCGAACACCGGGGAG. It codes for CASSLLWGANTGE. The entire CDR3 reads CASSLLWGANTGELFF.

To note about this clone: The sequence runs out 3 residues before the end of the CDR3; the remainder is reconstructed from the germline J gene. The rearrangement uses TRBV2 and TRBJ2-7; D tentatively fits TRBD1 or TRBD2 (5 bases each). CDR1 is SNHLY, CDR2 FYNNEI, per germline. The V and J ends lost 2 bases and 4 bases respectively, with 15 bases between them. CDR3 length equals 15 residues. The CDR3 loop reads CASSESRGPQYEQYF. Partial CDR3 DNA: TGTGCCAGCAGTGAATCGAGGGGCCCCCAATACGAG. The full variable domain, completed using reference TRBV2 and TRBJ2-7, is EPEVTQTPSHQVTQMGQEVILRCVPISNHLYFYWYRQILGQKVEFLVSFYNNEISEKSEIFDDQFSVERPDGSNFTLKIRSTKLEDSAMYFCASSESRGPQYEQYFGPGTRLTVT.

The CDR3 region is CASSLEDRRYTGELFF. The CDR3 bases that were read are TGCGCCAGCAGCTTGGAGGACAGGAGATACACCGGGGAG. The chain combines TRBV5-1 with TRBJ2-2; 7 bases line up with TRBD1. The read halts 3 residues ahead of the CDR3 end, with the missing end drawn from the germline J gene. The trim removed 0 bases at V and 3 bases at J, leaving 5 bases unmatched. Germline V lookup: CDR1 SGHRS, CDR2 YFSETQ. The CDR3 is made up of 16 amino acids.

On this clone itself: The sequence runs out 3 residues before the end of the CDR3; the remainder is reconstructed from the germline J gene. The rearrangement joins TRBV28 to TRBJ1-1; tentative D call: TRBD1 (5 bases). The germline V gene encodes CDR1 MDHEN and CDR2 SYDVKM. V was shortened by 2 bases and J by 3 bases, with 10 bases between the two germline ends. The CDR3 sequence is 14 residues long. The sequenced CDR3 bases are TGTGCCAGCAGTTTAAGTCGGGGGTACACTGAA. Its translation is CASSLSRGYTE. The whole CDR3 protein reads CASSLSRGYTEAFF.

With regard to this clone: The CDR3 goes on 3 residues after the read ends, and that part is filled in from the germline J gene. The genes are TRBV7-9 and TRBJ1-5, with 10 positions matching TRBD1. The V gene end was trimmed by 5 bases and the J gene end by 6 bases; junction bases not matched to a gene: 7. CDR1 SEHNR and CDR2 FQNEAQ come from the germline V gene (reference sequence). The CDR3 contains 15 residues. CDR3 in amino acids: CASSGATGGGQPQHF. CDR3 DNA (partial): TGTGCCAGCAGCGGCGCGACAGGGGGCGGTCAGCCC.

As regards this clone: The read is 3 residues too short to cover the CDR3 end, so that end is filled in from the germline J gene. The gene calls are TRBV6-2 or TRBV6-3 and TRBJ2-2; D may be TRBD2 (6 bases). CDR1 and CDR2 from the germline V gene are MNHEY and SVGEGT. V was cut by 4 bases and J by 5 bases, with 14 bases left in between. The CDR3 runs 15 residues. The CDR3 region is CASSFMTSSTGELFF. The part of the CDR3 DNA that was read is TGTGCCAGCAGTTTCATGACTAGTAGTACCGGGGAG.

In the case of this clone: The read falls 3 residues short of the CDR3 end, and the missing part is taken from the germline J gene. The chain links TRBV11-2 to TRBJ1-2, with D possibly TRBD1 on 6 matching bases. The CDR3 sequence is 15 residues long. Germline V CDR1 and CDR2: SGHAT, FQNNGV. CDR3 protein: CASSSTTGDRFGYTF. CDR3 DNA, as far as it was read: TGTGCCAGCAGCTCCACGACAGGCGATCGGTTCGGC.

On this clone itself: Read sequence stops 3 residues before the CDR3 end, and the germline J gene provides the missing end. The rearrangement uses TRBV2 and TRBJ2-3; 7 positions match TRBD1. The CDR3 contains 14 residues. Germline V gene sequence: CDR1 SNHLY, CDR2 FYNNEI. V lost 7 bases and J lost 7; bases outside the gene matches: 11. Here the CDR3 reads CASTLADRDHTQYF. Partial CDR3 DNA: TGTGCCAGCACCTTAGCCGACAGGGACCATACG.

Regarding this clone: The read ends 3 residues early relative to the CDR3; the germline J gene fills the gap. The J gene is TRBJ2-3, the V gene TRBV5-6; the match to TRBD1 covers 7 bases. V was pared by 2 bases and J by 2 bases, with 2 bases of the junction left unmatched. The CDR3 totals 14 residues. Germline values: CDR1 SGHDT, CDR2 YYEEEE. The CDR3 reads CASSFGTATDTQYF. Incomplete CDR3 DNA: TGTGCCAGCAGCTTTGGGACAGCCACAGATACG. The full variable domain, in which reference TRBV5-6 and TRBJ2-3 provide the parts outside the CDR3, is DAGVTQSPTHLIKTRGQQVTLRCSPKSGHDTVSWYQQALGQGPQFIFQYYEEEERQRGNFPDRFSGHQFPNYSSELNVNALLLGDSALYLCASSFGTATDTQYFGPGTRLTVL.

About this clone: Coverage ceases 3 residues before the CDR3 finishes, and the germline J gene fills in the end. The chain is built from TRBV7-8 and TRBJ2-1; 10 bases map to TRBD2. The CDR3 is made up of 16 amino acids. CDR1 is SGHVS, CDR2 FQNEAQ, per germline. The junction had 4 bases not matched to a gene; V was cut back by 1 base and J by 4 bases. Incomplete CDR3 DNA: TGTGCCAGCAGCTTAGGGACTAGCGGACTGTACAATGAG. Its protein is CASSLGTSGLYNE. The CDR3 as a whole reads CASSLGTSGLYNEQFF.

As concerns this clone: The CDR3 end is not reached by the read, which stops 3 residues before it; the germline J gene fills it in. The chain joins TRBV19 to TRBJ1-2; D gene uncertain. This CDR3 has 14 residues. CDR1 is LNHDA and CDR2 is SQIVND in the germline V gene (reference sequence). The covered CDR3 bases are TGTGCCAGTTCTCCTGAGCGGGAGTCGATCGAC. Protein product: CASSPERESID. The whole CDR3 region reads CASSPERESIDYTF.

To note about this clone: The read terminates 3 residues ahead of where the CDR3 ends, so the germline J gene completes it. This rearrangement joins TRBV12-3 or TRBV12-4 to TRBJ2-1, with 9 bases lining up with TRBD2. The V and J ends lost 0 bases and 4 bases, in that order; junction bases with no gene match: 4. This CDR3 is 16 amino acids long. The DNA read from the CDR3 is TGTGCCAGCAGTTTAGCGCTAGCGGGACAGTACAATGAG. It yields the protein CASSLALAGQYNE. The entire CDR3 protein reads CASSLALAGQYNEQFF.

About this clone: With the read ending 3 residues before the CDR3 end, the germline J gene is used to fill in that end. The V gene is TRBV7-7, the J gene TRBJ2-2; D unresolved. The CDR3 extends over 14 amino acids. Germline lookup yields CDR1 SSHAT and CDR2 FNYEAQ (reference sequence). Trimming took off 1 base at V and 2 bases at J, with 5 bases between the two ends. CDR3 DNA, as far as it was read: TGTGCCAGCAGCTTAGTCCATAACACCGGGGAG. It encodes CASSLVHNTGE. The CDR3 in full is CASSLVHNTGELFF.

Worth noting for this clone: Sequencing ends 3 residues short of the CDR3 end; the germline J gene provides the rest. The chain combines TRBV6-1 with TRBJ1-5, with D possibly matching TRBD1 (5 bases). The CDR3 is 16 residues long. V lost 3 bases to trimming and J lost 0 bases, with 12 bases between them. Germline values: CDR1 MNHNS, CDR2 SASEGT. The part of the CDR3 DNA that was read is TGTGCCAGCAGTGAGAACGCGGGGGTTAGCAATCAGCCC. Translated: CASSENAGVSNQP. The CDR3 reads in full as CASSENAGVSNQPQHF.

To note about this clone: Read coverage stops 3 residues before the CDR3 terminus; the germline J gene supplies the remainder. The V and J genes are TRBV6-1 and TRBJ1-4; D is undetermined. CDR1 MNHNS and CDR2 SASEGT come from the germline V gene. CDR3 length: 15 residues. Trimming removed 1 base at V and 7 bases at J, with 13 bases between. CDR3 amino acids: CASSEVEGSAEKLFF. The covered CDR3 bases are TGTGCCAGCAGTGAAGTAGAAGGGTCTGCTGAAAAA.

Remarks on this clone: Coverage ceases 3 residues before the CDR3 finishes, and the germline J gene fills in the end. The gene calls are TRBV18 and TRBJ2-1; TRBD2 matches 9 bases. Germline-derived CDR1 and CDR2 are KGHSH and LQKENI. The CDR3 is 15 residues long. V trimming: 3 bases; J trimming: 8 bases; junction bases outside the gene matches: 8. CDR3 region: CASSPLAGGFHEQFF. The part of the CDR3 DNA that was read is TGTGCCAGCTCACCTCTCGCGGGGGGGTTTCATGAG. Variable domain in full (rest from reference TRBV18 and TRBJ2-1): NAGVMQNPRHLVRRRGQEARLRCSPMKGHSHVYWYRQLPEEGLKFMVYLQKENIIDESGMPKERFSAEFPKEGPSILRIQQVVRGDSAAYFCASSPLAGGFHEQFFGPGTRLTVL.

Notes on this clone: The read ends 3 residues before the CDR3 terminus; that terminus is restored from the germline J gene. The rearrangement links TRBV5-4 to TRBJ2-1; the D gene is possibly TRBD2 (5 bases). The V and J ends lost 0 bases and 2 bases respectively, with 12 bases between them. This CDR3 is 16 amino acids long. Germline-derived CDR1 and CDR2 are SGHNT and YYREEE (reference sequence). The DNA read from the CDR3 is TGTGCCAGCAGCTTGGTAGCTAGCTTTACCTACAATGAG. Translation gives CASSLVASFTYNE. The whole CDR3 region reads CASSLVASFTYNEQFF.

Worth noting for this clone: The read halts 3 residues ahead of the CDR3 end, with the missing end drawn from the germline J gene. This chain links TRBV30 with TRBJ1-2; D perhaps matches TRBD1 (6 bases). Germline V lookup: CDR1 GTSNPN, CDR2 SVGIG (reference sequence). The CDR3 is made up of 13 amino acids. Incomplete CDR3 DNA: TGTGCCTGGAGTGTAGGGGGGGACGGGGGC. Its translation: CAWSVGGDGG. The entire CDR3 protein is CAWSVGGDGGYTF.

Details on this clone: The read halts 3 residues ahead of the CDR3 end, with the missing end drawn from the germline J gene. This chain links TRBV12-3 or TRBV12-4 with TRBJ1-2; 8 nucleotides agree with TRBD1. This CDR3 is 14 amino acids long. The sequenced CDR3 bases are TGTGCCAGCAGTTCAGGGGGCCCAAGGAGCGGC. The encoded protein is CASSSGGPRSG. The CDR3, in full, reads CASSSGGPRSGYTF.